A single sample is the source of the 23 T cell receptor beta chains below, sequenced in a study of blood T cell repertoires in COVID-19. This table comes from immunoSEQ multiplex PCR, and its TCRdb copy is limited to in-frame clones, with some not included. This table holds 150,000 to 200,000 clones, around 89% found once. The sequenced material came from peripheral blood. Receptor source: a man between 18 and 29 years old who had recovered from COVID-19.

The rearrangement links TRBV5-1 to TRBJ2-3; D gene unclear. The CDR3 totals 13 residues. V was pared by 3 bases and J by 2 bases, with 7 bases between. Germline CDR1 and CDR2: SGHRS and YFSETQ. Here the CDR3 DNA reads TGCGCCAGCAGCTCGCACTCCACAGATACGCAGTATTTT. The encoded protein is CASSSHSTDTQYF.

This rearrangement joins TRBV7-6 to TRBJ2-6; no clear D. The CDR3 sequence is 15 residues long. Germline V gene sequence: CDR1 SGHVS, CDR2 FNYEAQ. The V and J ends lost 2 bases and 4 bases respectively, with 9 bases between them. The CDR3 protein is CASSLSVSGANVLTF. CDR3 nucleotide sequence: TGTGCCAGCAGCTTATCGGTCTCCGGGGCCAACGTCCTGACTTTC.

The chain recombines TRBV7-9 with TRBJ2-5; 7 bases align to TRBD2. The CDR3 contains 16 residues. Looked up from germline, CDR1 is SEHNR and CDR2 is FQNEAQ (reference sequence). V dropped 1 base and J dropped 3; count of bases not matched to a gene: 8. This chain's CDR3 is CASSLGASGAKETQYF. The CDR3 DNA sequence: TGTGCCAGCAGCTTAGGGGCTAGCGGAGCGAAAGAGACCCAGTACTTC.

This chain uses TRBV5-1 with TRBJ2-1; the D gene is possibly TRBD1 (5 bases). Trimming took off 2 bases at V and 9 bases at J, with 9 bases between the two ends. The germline gives CDR1 SGHRS, CDR2 YFSETQ. CDR3 length equals 12 residues. CDR3 nucleotides: TGCGCCAGCAGCTTTTCAGACAGTGAGCAGTTCTTC. It translates to CASSFSDSEQFF.

The chain carries TRBV6-2 or TRBV6-3 and TRBJ1-5; TRBD1 matches 8 bases. V gave up 4 bases and J gave up 5 bases; unmatched junction bases: 4. The CDR3 totals 14 residues. Germline V gene data show CDR1 as MNHEY and CDR2 as SVGEGT. CDR3 region: CASSSGQGYQPQHF. The CDR3 DNA is TGTGCCAGCAGTTCAGGACAGGGTTATCAGCCCCAGCATTTT.

The rearrangement uses TRBV15 and TRBJ1-1, with D unclear. Trimming stripped 0 bases from V and 0 bases from J, with 8 bases between. The CDR3 is made up of 15 amino acids. Germline loops: CDR1 LNHNV, CDR2 YYDKDF (reference sequence). The CDR3 region is CATSRDRGLNTEAFF. CDR3 coding DNA: TGTGCCACCAGCAGAGATCGTGGCCTGAACACTGAAGCTTTCTTT.

V usage is TRBV3-1 (or the pseudogene TRBV3-2) and J usage is TRBJ2-1, with D possibly TRBD1 on 6 matching bases. The CDR3 consists of 16 residues. V lost 4 bases and J lost 0, with 13 bases in between. Germline V gives CDR1 LGHDT, CDR2 YNNKEL (reference sequence). The CDR3 spells CASSRRRTASYNEQFF. In DNA, the CDR3 is TGTGCCAGCAGCCGTCGAAGGACAGCCTCCTACAATGAGCAGTTCTTC.

The rearrangement links TRBV5-1 to TRBJ1-1, with a possible D match to TRBD1 (6 bases). The germline V gene has CDR1 SGHRS and CDR2 YFSETQ. The length of the CDR3 is 14 residues. V dropped 0 bases and J dropped 4 bases, with 10 bases sitting between them. CDR3 DNA: TGCGCCAGCAGCTTGGAGGGGGTCGGCACTGAAGCTTTCTTT. Translation gives CASSLEGVGTEAFF.

The chain recombines TRBV10-3 with TRBJ1-4; perhaps TRBD1 as D (5 bases). CDR1 and CDR2 from the germline V gene are ENHRY and SYGVKD. The ends were cut back, 0 bases at V and 8 bases at J, with 10 bases in the middle. CDR3 size: 14 residues. For the CDR3, the DNA is TGTGCCATCAGTGAGTCAGGGTGGGGCGAAAAACTGTTTTTT. It codes for CAISESGWGEKLFF.

There are a few counts of this clone. This chain uses TRBV12-3 or TRBV12-4 with TRBJ1-1, with a tentative D call TRBD1 (5 bases). V was trimmed by 1 base and J by 9 bases, leaving 12 bases between them. This CDR3 spans 13 amino acids. The CDR3 coding sequence is TGTGCCAGCAGTTTAGTCTCGACAGAAAAAGCTTTCTTT. It codes for CASSLVSTEKAFF.

The chain recombines TRBV19 with TRBJ2-5, with D tentatively TRBD1 (6 bases). Germline assignment: CDR1 LNHDA and CDR2 SQIVND (reference sequence). Trimming took off 5 bases at V and 2 bases at J, with 12 bases between the two ends. The CDR3 spans 14 residues. The CDR3 protein is CASSQGGRQETQYF. CDR3 nucleotide sequence: TGTGCCAGTAGTCAAGGGGGACGACAAGAGACCCAGTACTTC.

This clone came up once. The genes are TRBV4-2 and TRBJ1-4, with D perhaps TRBD1 (6 bases). There are 16 residues in the CDR3. Trimming shortened V by 6 bases and J by 6 bases, and 20 bases separated the two germline ends. In germline, CDR1 is LGHNA, CDR2 YNFKEQ. CDR3 DNA sequence: TGTGCCAGCAGGACAAGGGGCGGGGGGCCGGATGAAAAACTGTTTTTT. It specifies CASRTRGGGPDEKLFF.

The chain has TRBV9 and TRBJ1-6; 12 nucleotides line up with TRBD1. The germline gives CDR1 SGDLS, CDR2 YYNGEE. This CDR3 has 15 residues. V lost 3 bases, J lost 7 bases, and 2 bases stayed unmatched. In DNA, the CDR3 is TGTGCCAGCAGCGCCGGGACAGGGGGCAATTCACCCCTCCACTTT. Protein sequence: CASSAGTGGNSPLHF.

V usage is TRBV3-1 (or the pseudogene TRBV3-2) and J usage is TRBJ2-2, with 9 bases matching TRBD2. This CDR3 region has 17 residues. Germline CDR1 reads LGHDT; CDR2 reads YNNKEL (reference sequence). V lost 4 bases and J lost 7; bases outside the gene matches: 13. CDR3 DNA: TGTGCCAGCAGCCTCCTATTAGCGGGAGCCAAGATCGGGGAGCTGTTTTTT. Translation gives CASSLLLAGAKIGELFF.

The V and J genes are TRBV18 and TRBJ2-7; 7 nucleotides line up with TRBD1. The CDR3 loop spans 13 amino acids. J was trimmed by 4 bases and V by 2 bases; bases with no gene match: 2. CDR1 and CDR2 (germline): KGHSH, LQKENI. CDR3 sequence reads: CASSPTGEYEQYF. The CDR3 DNA reads TGTGCCAGCTCACCAACAGGGGAGTACGAGCAGTACTTC.

The gene calls are TRBV5-5 and TRBJ1-4; 9 bases align to TRBD1. Germline V gene sequence: CDR1 SGHKS, CDR2 YYEKEE (reference sequence). V trimming: 4 bases; J trimming: 8 bases; junction bases outside the gene matches: 12. The CDR3 spans 16 residues. The CDR3 coding sequence is TGTGCCAGCAGCCAATTATTACAGGGGGCGCAGGAAAAACTGTTTTTT. Protein product: CASSQLLQGAQEKLFF.

The chain links TRBV28 to TRBJ2-7; TRBD1 might be the D (7 bases). CDR3 size: 15 residues. Trimming took off 2 bases at V and 3 bases at J, with 14 bases between the two ends. CDR1 is MDHEN, CDR2 SYDVKM, per germline. As DNA, the CDR3 is TGTGCCAGCAGTTTACCAGGTCAGGGGGGCTACGAGCAGTACTTC. Translated: CASSLPGQGGYEQYF.

This chain links TRBV6-2 or TRBV6-3 with TRBJ2-4; TRBD2 matches 7 bases. This CDR3 is built from 14 residues. V dropped 7 bases and J dropped 2; count of bases not matched to a gene: 5. Germline CDR1 is MNHEY and CDR2 is SVGEGT. The CDR3 is CASNPGGTKNIQYF. In DNA form, the CDR3 reads TGTGCCAGCAACCCCGGGGGGACCAAAAACATTCAGTACTTC.

The V call is TRBV24-1, the J call TRBJ2-1; 10 nucleotides match TRBD2. Per the germline V gene, CDR1 is KGHDR and CDR2 is SFDVKD. This CDR3 is 14 amino acids long. The J segment lost 8 bases and the V segment lost 5 bases, leaving 5 bases of the junction unmatched. As DNA, the CDR3 is TGTGCCACCAGTGTTAGCGGGAGGATGGATGAGCAGTTCTTC. Translated: CATSVSGRMDEQFF.

The chain has TRBV30 and TRBJ1-6, with 7 bases lining up with TRBD1. Germline-derived CDR1 and CDR2 are GTSNPN and SVGIG (reference sequence). J gave up 9 bases and V 5 bases, and 13 bases lay outside the gene matches. The CDR3 runs 15 residues. CDR3 coding DNA: TGTGCCTGGGATACAGGGGACCCAGGTGGTTCACCCCTCCACTTT. Translation: CAWDTGDPGGSPLHF. The full variable domain, rest sourced from reference TRBV30 and TRBJ1-6, is SQTIHQWPATLVQPVGSPLSLECTVEGTSNPNLYWYRQAAGRGLQLLFYSVGIGQISSEVPQNLSASRPQDRQFILSSKKLLLSDSGFYLCAWDTGDPGGSPLHFGNGTRLTVT.

This sequence joins TRBV6-2 or TRBV6-3 and TRBJ2-7, with 7 bases identical to TRBD2. V gave up 0 bases and J gave up 4 bases; unmatched junction bases: 12. The germline gives CDR1 MNHEY, CDR2 SVGEGT. The CDR3 spans 17 residues. In nucleotides, the CDR3 is TGTGCCAGCAGTTACTCCTTCCGGGACTACGAGCTATACGAGCAGTACTTC. Translated, it gives CASSYSFRDYELYEQYF.

V is TRBV6-2 or TRBV6-3 and J is TRBJ2-5, with TRBD1 matching over 7 bases. After removal of 4 bases from V and 2 bases from J, the junction contained 4 bases not matched to a gene. The V gene's germline CDR1 is MNHEY and CDR2 SVGEGT. This CDR3 is built from 14 residues. CDR3 in amino acids: CASSFGTEQETQYF. The CDR3 coding sequence is TGTGCCAGCAGTTTCGGGACAGAGCAAGAGACCCAGTACTTC.

This sequence joins TRBV4-3 and TRBJ1-2; 8 bases are shared with TRBD1. Germline assignment: CDR1 LGHNA and CDR2 YSLEER. The CDR3 is made up of 15 amino acids. Trimming took 1 base from V and 0 from J; bases not matched to a gene: 1. CDR3 residues: CASSQGGQANYGYTF. CDR3 in DNA: TGCGCCAGCAGCCAAGGGGGACAGGCTAACTATGGCTACACCTTC.